Listed below are T cell receptor beta chains from one sample, sequenced in a study of vaccination and CD4 T cells after COVID-19. TCRdb ran MiXCR on the PCR reads and lists one entry per CDR3 protein. Of 11,000 or so distinct CDR3 sequences in the sample, roughly 34% were seen once. The antigens of these receptors remain unknown. The specimen comprised CD4+ T cells from blood, cultured in vitro, sampled before SARS-CoV-2 vaccination. These receptors were taken from a human donor who received a COVID-19 vaccine. Both conserved end residues are part of each CDR3. A D gene is named only where the DNA matches it firmly. A clone size is listed for some rows: how often the clone was seen (once, few, many), or a class if it is expanded.

V,D,J,size,CDR3,DNA
TRBV20-1,TRBD2,TRBJ2-3,.,CSASRWGGLNTQYF,TGCAGTGCTAGTAGGTGGGGGGGACTGAATACGCAGTATTTT
TRBV5-1,.,TRBJ1-2,.,CASSLGETYGYTF,TGCGCCAGCAGCTTGGGGGAGACCTATGGCTACACCTTC
TRBV20-1,TRBD1,TRBJ1-1,medium-sized,CSAIREDRVMNTEAFF,TGCAGTGCCATTCGCGAGGACAGGGTCATGAACACTGAAGCTTTCTTT
TRBV29-1,TRBD1,TRBJ2-7,.,CSVAAGGLGEQYF,TGCAGCGTTGCGGCAGGGGGCTTGGGCGAGCAGTACTTC
TRBV12-5,.,TRBJ2-5,few,CASGPRGGLGGETQYF,TGTGCTAGTGGTCCCCGCGGGGGCCTGGGTGGAGAGACCCAGTACTTC
TRBV12-5,.,TRBJ1-1,once,CASGLVLDRKNTEAFF,TGTGCTAGTGGTTTGGTACTGGATCGCAAGAACACTGAAGCTTTCTTT
TRBV2,.,TRBJ2-1,.,CASSESGYEQFF,TGTGCCAGCAGTGAATCAGGGTATGAGCAGTTCTTC
TRBV6-1,TRBD1,TRBJ2-3,.,CASSGQGVGFGGDTQYF,TGTGCCAGCAGTGGACAGGGGGTGGGGTTCGGTGGAGATACGCAGTATTTT
TRBV19,.,TRBJ1-1,few,CASSVPPVRAFF,TGTGCCAGTAGTGTGCCGCCTGTGAGGGCTTTCTTT
TRBV6-1,.,TRBJ1-1,.,CASSDGDLGTEAFF,TGTGCCAGCAGTGATGGGGATTTGGGCACTGAAGCTTTCTTT
TRBV20-1,TRBD2,TRBJ2-3,few,CSARDTSGGAGDTQYF,TGCAGTGCTAGAGACACTAGCGGGGGGGCCGGAGATACGCAGTATTTT
TRBV27,.,TRBJ1-1,few,CASSLSMRRNTEAFF,TGTGCCAGCAGTTTAAGCATGCGGAGGAACACTGAAGCTTTCTTT
TRBV15,.,TRBJ1-1,.,CATSTVLGLNTEAFF,TGTGCCACCAGCACAGTGTTGGGGCTGAACACTGAAGCTTTCTTT
TRBV18,TRBD1,TRBJ1-1,few,CASSLKETGSTEAFF,TGTGCCAGCTCACTGAAGGAGACAGGGAGCACTGAAGCTTTCTTT
TRBV7-2,.,TRBJ2-7,.,CASSPGGSNYEQYF,TGTGCCAGCAGCCCTGGAGGGTCAAACTACGAGCAGTACTTC